This is a list of T cell receptor beta chains from one sample in a study of human T cells and chemical hapten exposure. TCRdb reanalysed the RACE reads using MiXCR and keeps one entry per CDR3 protein. The sample yields 280,000 or so distinct CDR3 sequences, 7.5% to 9% seen once. The material sequenced was whole blood, taken in connection with sensitization to the hapten diphenylcyclopropenone (DPC). These receptor sequences come from a man aged 18 to 29 with alopecia areata. Some clones in this sample may be carry-over from other donors' samples. CDR3s include the opening cysteine and the closing phenylalanine or tryptophan. Fields, in order: clone size, D gene, V gene, J gene, CDR3 DNA, CDR3 protein. The D gene is left open where the match is weak. Some rows have no size entry. The others give once, few or many, or a class for an expanded clone.

NA	TRBD1	TRBV6-5	TRBJ1-5	TGTGCCAGCAGCCGCACAGGGGGCGCGTATCAGCCCCAGCATTTT	CASSRTGGAYQPQHF
many	NA	TRBV12-3/TRBV12-4	TRBJ1-5	TGTGCCAGCAGTTTCGTGGGGCAGCATCAGCCCCAGCATTTT	CASSFVGQHQPQHF
few	NA	TRBV18	TRBJ2-3	TGTGCCAGCTCACCATCCTCTAGCACAGATACGCAGTATTTT	CASSPSSSTDTQYF
few	NA	TRBV9	TRBJ2-2	TGTGCCAGCAGCGCCGAATACGCGAACACCGGGGAGCTGTTTTTT	CASSAEYANTGELFF
many	NA	TRBV10-1	TRBJ1-1	TGCGCCAGCAGTGAGTCGATTCACCCGAACACTGAAGCTTTCTTT	CASSESIHPNTEAFF
NA	NA	TRBV6-5	TRBJ2-1	TGTGCCAGCACTGACCAGAGAGCAGGCTCCTACAATGAGCAGTTCTTC	CASTDQRAGSYNEQFF
NA	TRBD2	TRBV4-2	TRBJ2-4	TGTGCCAGCAGCCAAGATCTGGGACTAGCGGGGACGTTAGCCAAAAACATTCAGTACTTC	CASSQDLGLAGTLAKNIQYF
few	NA	TRBV4-3	TRBJ2-1	TGCGCCAGCAGCCAAGATTCCGGACCGCCGAGCTCCTACAATGAGCAGTTCTTC	CASSQDSGPPSSYNEQFF
NA	NA	TRBV7-9	TRBJ1-5	TGTGCCAGCAGCTCTAGCGGAGTAGCTGGGGTCGGGGCTCAGCCCCAGCATTTT	CASSSSGVAGVGAQPQHF
few	NA	TRBV5-1	TRBJ2-1	TGCGCCAGCAGCTTGAGGGCGAAGCACAATGAGCAGTTCTTC	CASSLRAKHNEQFF
many	NA	TRBV29-1	TRBJ1-5	TGCAGCGTTGTCGGGGCCTTAAATCAGCCCCAGCATTTT	CSVVGALNQPQHF
few	NA	TRBV20-1	TRBJ1-2	TGCAGTGCGGCGGCAGGGGAAAACTATGGCTACACCTTC	CSAAAGENYGYTF
NA	NA	TRBV7-9	TRBJ2-3	TGTGCCAGCAGCTTGTACAGACGGAGCCTGTCGCTTAGCACAGATACGCAGTATTTT	CASSLYRRSLSLSTDTQYF
NA	NA	TRBV11-2	TRBJ2-2	TGTGCCAGCAGCTTAGTGGCAGGGTCCGGGGAGCTGTTTTTT	CASSLVAGSGELFF
NA	TRBD1	TRBV6-6	TRBJ2-2	TGTGCCAGCAGTTACTCCCCCCCGGACAGGGGGCAGGCTGGGGAGCTGTTTTTT	CASSYSPPDRGQAGELFF
NA	TRBD1	TRBV5-1	TRBJ1-4	TGCGCCAGCAGCTCCAGGGGGGGACCTAATGAAAAACTGTTTTTT	CASSSRGGPNEKLFF
many	TRBD1	TRBV4-2	TRBJ1-1	TGTGCCAGCAGCCAAGATGACGGGACAGGGAACGCTGAAGCTTTCTTT	CASSQDDGTGNAEAFF
NA	NA	TRBV29-1	TRBJ2-5	TGCAGCGTCGAGGTGGCGGGGCGAGGAGAGACCCAGTACTTC	CSVEVAGRGETQYF
NA	TRBD2	TRBV20-1	TRBJ2-4	TGCAGTGCTAGGGGAGCGGGAGGAAACATTCAGTACTTC	CSARGAGGNIQYF
NA	NA	TRBV7-2	TRBJ2-2	TGTGCCAGCAGCCTAGGGGACATAGCCGGGGAGCTGTTTTTT	CASSLGDIAGELFF
few	NA	TRBV7-2	TRBJ2-1	TGTGCCAGCAGCCCCCGCGGTTCCACCACCGGCTACAATGAGCAGTTCTTC	CASSPRGSTTGYNEQFF
many	NA	TRBV12-3/TRBV12-4	TRBJ1-5	TGTGCCAGCAGTTTATCCTTAATCCCCCCTTATAGCAATCAGCCCCAGCATTTT	CASSLSLIPPYSNQPQHF
NA	TRBD1	TRBV29-1	TRBJ2-3	TGCAGCGTTGAGAAGGGCCAGGGGGCTGCAGATACGCAGTATTTT	CSVEKGQGAADTQYF
few	NA	TRBV28	TRBJ2-1	TGTGCCAGCAGTCTGCAGGCCTGGGACAATGAGCAGTTCTTC	CASSLQAWDNEQFF
few	TRBD1	TRBV11-2	TRBJ2-2	TGTGCCAGCAGCTTAGATGACAGGGAAGGGACCGGGGAGCTGTTTTTT	CASSLDDREGTGELFF
NA	NA	TRBV15	TRBJ2-5	TGTGCCACCAGCAGAGATTTTCAGTACCAAGAGACCCAGTACTTC	CATSRDFQYQETQYF
few	NA	TRBV28	TRBJ1-5	TGTGCCAGCAGTTTAGTGGACTACCAGCCCCAGCATTTT	CASSLVDYQPQHF
NA	NA	TRBV7-2	TRBJ2-1	TGTGCCAGCAGCTCAAGAGGATGGCTAGACAATGAGCAGTTCTTC	CASSSRGWLDNEQFF
few	NA	TRBV6-1	TRBJ2-1	TGTGCCAGCAGGTTAAGTCTTTGGGATGAGCAGTTCTTC	CASRLSLWDEQFF
few	NA	TRBV4-2	TRBJ1-2	TGTGCCAGCAGCCAAGGAGGTACGGTATACGAGTATGGCTACACCTTC	CASSQGGTVYEYGYTF
NA	TRBD1	TRBV25-1	TRBJ1-4	TGTGCCAGCCTAAGGGGGCTCGGGGAAAAACTGTTTTTT	CASLRGLGEKLFF
NA	NA	TRBV20-1	TRBJ2-7	TGCAGTGCTAGAGATGAACAGCGTCGCAACTACGAGCAGTACTTC	CSARDEQRRNYEQYF
NA	TRBD1	TRBV5-1	TRBJ2-2	TGCGCCAGCAGCCGCCGTACAGGGGGCGACACCGGGGAGCTGTTTTTT	CASSRRTGGDTGELFF
few	NA	TRBV11-2	TRBJ2-3	TGTGCCAGCAGCTTAGGCCCAAGGTTACGGGTGACAGATACGCAGTATTTT	CASSLGPRLRVTDTQYF
few	NA	TRBV5-6	TRBJ1-2	TGTGCCAGCAGCTTGGGGCAGGGAGTTGTCTACTACACCTTC	CASSLGQGVVYYTF
NA	NA	TRBV9	TRBJ2-1	TGTGCCAGCAGCGTAGGGACGTATTCTGAGCAGTTCTTC	CASSVGTYSEQFF
many	NA	TRBV6-1	TRBJ2-1	TGTGCCAGCACCGACCAGGAGGGGGGGTGGAATGAGCAGTTCTTC	CASTDQEGGWNEQFF
NA	TRBD1	TRBV12-3/TRBV12-4	TRBJ2-1	TGTGCCAGCAGTTCCGGGACAGCCGGGTCCAATGAGCAGTTCTTC	CASSSGTAGSNEQFF
NA	TRBD1	TRBV7-9	TRBJ1-6	TGTGCCAGCAGCCCGGGACCGACAGGGAACCTTTGGCCCCTCCACTTT	CASSPGPTGNLWPLHF
many	NA	TRBV2	TRBJ1-1	TGTGCCAGCAGACAAGAGAACACTGAAGCTTTCTTT	CASRQENTEAFF
NA	NA	TRBV24-1	TRBJ1-2	TGTGCCACCAGTGATTCCCGATCCTGGGGCTACACCTTC	CATSDSRSWGYTF
NA	NA	TRBV7-9	TRBJ1-3	TGTGCCACCGACATCACGCAGGGAAACACCATATATTTT	CATDITQGNTIYF
NA	NA	TRBV5-1	TRBJ2-6	TGCGCCAGCAGCTCCAGACAGGCTGGGGCCAACGTCCTGACTTTC	CASSSRQAGANVLTF
NA	NA	TRBV7-6	TRBJ2-3	TGTGCCAGCAGCATTGGGGGGTACACAGATACGCAGTATTTT	CASSIGGYTDTQYF
many	NA	TRBV10-1	TRBJ2-3	TGCGCCAGCAGTGGAGAGAGGGTCACAGATACGCAGTATTTT	CASSGERVTDTQYF
NA	TRBD1	TRBV7-2	TRBJ2-1	TGTGCCAGCAGCGAAAGGACAGGGGATGAGCAGTTCTTC	CASSERTGDEQFF
few	NA	TRBV5-5	TRBJ2-2	TGTGCCAGCAGGCCTAGAGGGGGTAGCAGGTCCGCCGCGAACACCGGGGAGCTGTTTTTT	CASRPRGGSRSAANTGELFF